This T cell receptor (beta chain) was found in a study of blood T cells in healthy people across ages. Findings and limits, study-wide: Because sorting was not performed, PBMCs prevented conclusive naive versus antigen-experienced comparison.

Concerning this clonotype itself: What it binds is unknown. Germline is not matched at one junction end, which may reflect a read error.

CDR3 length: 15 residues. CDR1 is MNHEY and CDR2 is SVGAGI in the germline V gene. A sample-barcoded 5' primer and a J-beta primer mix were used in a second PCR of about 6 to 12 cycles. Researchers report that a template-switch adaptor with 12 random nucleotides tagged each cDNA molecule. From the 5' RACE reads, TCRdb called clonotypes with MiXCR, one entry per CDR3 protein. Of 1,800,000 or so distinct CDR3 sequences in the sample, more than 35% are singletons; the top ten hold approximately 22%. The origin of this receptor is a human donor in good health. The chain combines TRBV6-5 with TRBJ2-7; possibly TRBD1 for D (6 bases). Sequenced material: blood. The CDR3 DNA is TGTGCCAGCAGTCCCAATGGACAGTTCTCCTACGGGCAGTACTTC. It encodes CASSPNGQFSYGQYF.